The 31 T cell receptor beta chains below all came from one sample that was sequenced in a study of circulating and synovial CD4+ cells in juvenile arthritis. Profiling relied on immunoSEQ multiplex PCR, and the TCRdb table lists in-frame clones only, not all of them. The sample records 3,000 to 4,500 clones, over 70% being singletons. The sequencing input was CD4+ T cells from synovial fluid. The receptor set was obtained from a human donor with juvenile idiopathic arthritis.

This clone was seen a few times. The chain links TRBV5-4 to TRBJ2-5; D is perhaps TRBD2 (6 bases). In germline, CDR1 is SGHNT, CDR2 YYREEE (reference sequence). The CDR3 is 13 amino acids. Trimming removed 4 bases from V and 4 bases from J, with 11 bases in between. The CDR3 sequence is CASSRLGGETQYF. DNA for the CDR3: TGTGCCAGCAGCCGGCTCGGGGGAGAGACCCAGTACTTC.

The gene calls are TRBV7-9 and TRBJ2-7, with a weak D call TRBD1 (5 bases). This CDR3 is 16 amino acids long. From germline, CDR1 is SEHNR and CDR2 FQNEAQ (reference sequence). Trimming took off 5 bases at V and 5 bases at J, with 22 bases between the two ends. The CDR3 loop reads CASSLGNLQGFHEQYF. In DNA, the CDR3 is TGTGCCAGCAGCCTCGGTAACCTCCAGGGTTTCCACGAGCAGTACTTC.

About this clone itself: The junction departs from the called germline gene at one end, perhaps through a read error. In the same sample, other DNA sequences code for this CDR3. The chain employs TRBV28 and TRBJ1-6; 8 bases match TRBD1. CDR3 length: 13 amino acids. The germline V gene has CDR1 MDHEN and CDR2 SYDVKM. CDR3 loop: CAWQRTGYSPLHF. The CDR3, as DNA: TGTGCCTGGCAGCGGACAGGGTATTCCCCCCTCCACTTT.

V and J are TRBV6-1 and TRBJ2-5; no clear D gene. The CDR3 sequence is 13 residues long. The germline CDR1 and CDR2 sequences are MNHNS and SASEGT. V was trimmed by 3 bases and J by 1 base, leaving 6 bases between them. Written as DNA, the CDR3 is TGTGCCAGCAGTGACGTCTTCCAAGAGACCCAGTACTTC. Translating it yields CASSDVFQETQYF.

In this sample, this clone turned up a few times. In DNA, the CDR3 is TGTGCCAGCAGCGTCGGAGGAAGAAGCTACAATGAGCAGTTCTTC. Protein product: CASSVGGRSYNEQFF. V usage is TRBV9 and J usage is TRBJ2-1, with D possibly matching TRBD2 (5 bases). The CDR3 runs to 15 residues. Per the germline V gene, CDR1 is SGDLS and CDR2 is YYNGEE. Trimming took off 2 bases at V and 3 bases at J, with 12 bases between the two ends.

Of note for this clone: The junction does not match germline at one end; this may be a read error. The sample contains more than one DNA sequence encoding this CDR3. The J gene is TRBJ1-6, the V gene TRBV10-3; D is possibly TRBD1 (6 bases). The CDR3 loop spans 15 amino acids. Germline CDR1 ENHRY, CDR2 SYGVKD. The CDR3 nucleotides are TGTGCCGTGAAACAGGGTTTGGAGAATAATTCCCCCCTCCACTTT. Residues: CAVKQGLENNSPLHF.

The gene calls are TRBV19 and TRBJ2-1; the match to TRBD1 covers 7 bases. The CDR3 extends over 16 amino acids. Losses at the gene ends were 5 bases for V and 0 bases for J; bases not matched to a gene: 7. Germline V gene sequence: CDR1 LNHDA, CDR2 SQIVND (reference sequence). The CDR3 sequence: CASSAMTGSSYNEQFF. CDR3 DNA: TGTGCCAGTAGTGCGATGACAGGGAGCTCCTACAATGAGCAGTTCTTC.

V usage is TRBV5-1 and J usage is TRBJ2-7; no clear D. The CDR3 covers 15 residues. CDR1 SGHRS and CDR2 YFSETQ come from the germline V gene. Trimming removed 3 bases at V and 4 bases at J, with 17 bases between. The CDR3 spells CASSWNLGGTYEQYF. The DNA for the CDR3 is TGCGCCAGCAGCTGGAATTTAGGCGGAACTTACGAGCAGTACTTC.

This chain uses TRBV7-9 with TRBJ1-6, with a possible D match to TRBD1 (6 bases). This CDR3 is built from 14 residues. V shed 6 bases and J shed 7 bases, with 13 bases lying between them. CDR1 is SEHNR, CDR2 FQNEAQ, per germline (reference sequence). CDR3 in amino acids: CASSYRDNNSPLHF. CDR3 DNA sequence: TGTGCCAGCAGTTACCGGGACAACAATTCACCCCTCCACTTT.

This rearrangement joins TRBV25-1 to TRBJ1-2; perhaps TRBD1 as D (5 bases). With 6 bases removed from V and 0 bases from J, the gap between germline ends came to 11 bases. The CDR3 spans 14 residues. CDR1 is MGHDK, CDR2 SYGVNS, per germline. CDR3 amino acids: CASRVGGTNYGYTF. CDR3 bases: TGTGCCAGCAGGGTCGGGGGGACTAACTATGGCTACACCTTC.

This chain links TRBV5-6 with TRBJ2-3, with TRBD2 identical over 12 bases. The CDR3 spans 16 residues. CDR1 and CDR2 (germline): SGHDT, YYEEEE. V lost 3 bases and J lost 2; bases outside the gene matches: 4. CDR3 sequence (DNA): TGTGCCAGCAGCTCCCTAGCGGGAGGGTCCACAGATACGCAGTATTTT. This translates into CASSSLAGGSTDTQYF.

V is TRBV21-1 and J is TRBJ2-7; the listed D gene, TRBD2, was not tested against the DNA. TRBV21-1 is an annotated pseudogene. The CDR3 is 14 residues long. For the CDR3, the DNA is TGTGCCAGCAGCAAACACGGCGGAACCTACGAGCAGTACTTC. It yields the protein CASSKHGGTYEQYF.

The count of this clone is one. This sequence joins TRBV29-1 and TRBJ2-5; the match to TRBD2 covers 7 bases. J was trimmed by 5 bases and V by 3 bases; bases with no gene match: 9. Germline CDR1 reads SQVTM; CDR2 reads ANQGSEA. The CDR3 covers 14 residues. The chain's CDR3 is CSVEGEGLGETQYF. Written as DNA, the CDR3 is TGCAGCGTTGAGGGGGAGGGCCTGGGTGAGACCCAGTACTTC. The variable domain in full, with the rest retrieved from reference TRBV29-1 and TRBJ2-5, is SAVISQKPSRDICQRGTSLTIQCQVDSQVTMMFWYRQQPGQSLTLIATANQGSEATYESGFVIDKFPISRPNLTFSTLTVSNMSPEDSSIYLCSVEGEGLGETQYFGPGTRLLVL.

This clone was found a few times. The rearrangement uses TRBV19 and TRBJ1-2; a weak D match, TRBD1 (6 bases). Trimming shortened V by 1 base and J by 7 bases, and 13 bases separated the two germline ends. CDR3 length: 14 amino acids. Looked up from germline, CDR1 is LNHDA and CDR2 is SQIVND (reference sequence). CDR3 in DNA: TGTGCCAGTAGTATAGGGACAGAGGCCGGTGGCTACACCTTC. Translated: CASSIGTEAGGYTF. The full variable domain, completed using reference TRBV19 and TRBJ1-2, is DGGITQSPKYLFRKEGQNVTLSCEQNLNHDAMYWYRQDPGQGLRLIYYSQIVNDFQKGDIAEGYSVSREKKESFPLTVTSAQKNPTAFYLCASSIGTEAGGYTFGSGTRLTVV.

This chain joins TRBV7-8 and TRBJ1-2, with D possibly being TRBD1 (6 bases). V dropped 5 bases and J dropped 7 bases, with 11 bases sitting between them. Germline values: CDR1 SGHVS, CDR2 FQNEAQ. The CDR3 spans 12 residues. Here the CDR3 DNA reads TGTGCCAGCAGCGTACAGGGTAGTGGCTACACCTTC. Its translation: CASSVQGSGYTF.

The J gene is TRBJ2-7, the V gene TRBV4-3, with no clear D. V was cut by 4 bases and J by 0 bases, with 16 bases left in between. This CDR3 spans 16 amino acids. Per germline, CDR1 LGHNA and CDR2 YSLEER. The CDR3 sequence is CASSRYRDESSYEQYF. The CDR3 coding sequence is TGCGCCAGCAGCCGGTACCGAGATGAGAGCTCCTACGAGCAGTACTTC.

CDR3 protein: CASSQLAGAWETQYF. The CDR3 coding sequence is TGTGCCAGCAGTCAACTAGCGGGAGCATGGGAGACCCAGTACTTC. J is TRBJ2-5 and V is TRBV27; 11 bases match TRBD2. The CDR3 has 15 amino acids. After removal of 5 bases from V and 5 bases from J, the junction contained 7 bases not matched to a gene. Germline V gene lookup returns CDR1 MNHEY and CDR2 SMNVEV (reference sequence).

This chain connects TRBV5-5 to TRBJ2-3; D remains ambiguous. Trimming took off 3 bases at V and 2 bases at J, with 13 bases between the two ends. Germline CDR1 reads SGHKS; CDR2 reads YYEKEE (reference sequence). The length of the CDR3 is 15 residues. CDR3 sequence reads: CASSSGPGNTDTQYF. Here the CDR3 DNA reads TGTGCCAGCAGCTCCGGTCCAGGAAACACAGATACGCAGTATTTT.

The chain uses TRBV4-2 and TRBJ1-2, with TRBD1 matching 7 bases. The CDR3 sequence is 15 residues long. Looked up from germline, CDR1 is LGHNA and CDR2 is YNFKEQ. V was pared by 0 bases and J by 7 bases, with 8 bases of the junction left unmatched. The CDR3 DNA follows: TGTGCCAGCAGCCAAGAAGGGGGCGACAGGTTTGGCTACACCTTC. Protein product: CASSQEGGDRFGYTF.

In nucleotides, the CDR3 is TGTGCCAGCATGACAGCGGGAGGAACGACCGGGGAGCTGTTTTTT. Amino acid sequence: CASMTAGGTTGELFF. V is TRBV7-2 and J is TRBJ2-2; 9 positions agree with TRBD2. Germline-derived CDR1 and CDR2 are SGHTA and FQGNSA. The CDR3 totals 15 residues. The ends lost 7 bases at V and 5 bases at J; junction bases unmatched: 8.

V usage is TRBV6-1 and J usage is TRBJ2-7; TRBD2 agrees at 7 bases. CDR1 and CDR2 (germline): MNHNS, SASEGT. This CDR3 comprises 15 residues. Germline trimming cut 1 base from V and 3 bases from J; bases unmatched to any gene: 6. The CDR3, as DNA: TGTGCCAGCAGTGAAGGGGGGACTACGCTCTACGAGCAGTACTTC. Translated, it gives CASSEGGTTLYEQYF.

The chain has TRBV30 and TRBJ1-2; D is undetermined. Between the trimmed V and J ends, which lost 4 bases and 4 bases, there was a span of 25 bases. The CDR3 is 17 amino acids. Germline loops: CDR1 GTSNPN, CDR2 SVGIG (reference sequence). The CDR3: CAWNHQWGGNRGYGYTF. CDR3 in DNA: TGTGCCTGGAACCATCAATGGGGAGGAAACCGCGGCTATGGCTACACCTTC. Variable domain in full (rest from reference TRBV30 and TRBJ1-2): SQTIHQWPATLVQPVGSPLSLECTVEGTSNPNLYWYRQAAGRGLQLLFYSVGIGQISSEVPQNLSASRPQDRQFILSSKKLLLSDSGFYLCAWNHQWGGNRGYGYTFGSGTRLTVV.

The CDR3 loop reads CASSLRVGQGNTQYF. As DNA, the CDR3 is TGTGCCAGCAGCTTACGGGTGGGACAGGGCAATACGCAGTATTTT. This chain joins TRBV7-2 and TRBJ2-3; 9 bases are shared with TRBD1. The germline V gene encodes CDR1 SGHTA and CDR2 FQGNSA. The V segment lost 2 bases and the J segment 7 bases; nucleotides outside the gene matches: 7. The CDR3 length is 15 residues.

This clone was observed a handful of times. The V gene is TRBV10-1, the J gene TRBJ1-3, with 8 bases fitting TRBD1. Germline V gene sequence: CDR1 WNHNN, CDR2 SYGVQD (reference sequence). The CDR3 has 18 residues. V was pared by 5 bases and J by 8 bases, with 20 bases of the junction left unmatched. DNA for the CDR3: TGCGCCAGCAGTCTGCGGGACAGGAGTTCATGTAGAATTTACACCATATATTTT. As protein: CASSLRDRSSCRIYTIYF.

The chain combines TRBV6-1 with TRBJ1-2; 12 positions match TRBD1. CDR1 MNHNS and CDR2 SASEGT come from the germline V gene. The trim removed 3 bases at V and 8 bases at J, leaving 7 bases unmatched. CDR3 length: 15 residues. The CDR3 DNA sequence: TGTGCCAGCAGTGAGCCGGGACAGGGGGCACGAGGCTACACCTTC. Translated: CASSEPGQGARGYTF.

The V gene is TRBV15, the J gene TRBJ2-4; 10 nucleotides line up with TRBD2. Germline V gene data show CDR1 as LNHNV and CDR2 as YYDKDF (reference sequence). V lost 1 base, J lost 6 bases, and 6 bases stayed unmatched. There are 16 residues in the CDR3. The CDR3 DNA is TGTGCCACCAGCAGAGGAACTAGCGGGATTAGAAACATTCAGTACTTC. It translates to CATSRGTSGIRNIQYF.

The chain employs TRBV29-1 and TRBJ2-2; TRBD2 might be the D (6 bases). Germline assignment: CDR1 SQVTM and CDR2 ANQGSEA. The ends were cut back, 7 bases at V and 1 base at J, with 13 bases in the middle. The CDR3 consists of 14 residues. CDR3 in DNA: TGCAGCGGGTCGGAGGGGTGGAACACCGGGGAGCTGTTTTTT. Protein product: CSGSEGWNTGELFF.

The rearrangement joins TRBV7-9 to TRBJ2-5, with D hard to call. Near its end, the DNA agrees better with TRBJ2-7, so the J call may be wrong. This CDR3 spans 14 amino acids. In germline, CDR1 is SEHNR, CDR2 FQNEAQ (reference sequence). CDR3 nucleotide sequence: TGTGCCAGCAGCTTAGACACTATCGCCTACGAGCAGTACTTC. Translated, it gives CASSLDTIAYEQYF.

The CDR3 bases are TGTGCCAGCAGCCTTGACACTAACTATGGCTACACCTTC. Translating it yields CASSLDTNYGYTF. This rearrangement joins TRBV9 to TRBJ1-2; D is ambiguous. CDR1 is SGDLS and CDR2 is YYNGEE in the germline V gene. This CDR3 has 13 residues. Trimming removed 4 bases from V and 0 bases from J, with 7 bases in between.

CDR3 sequence reads: CASSSQVYSEAFF. The CDR3 coding sequence is TGTGCCAGCTCATCCCAAGTCTACTCTGAAGCTTTCTTT. The gene calls are TRBV18 and TRBJ1-1; D gene ambiguous. Germline CDR1 KGHSH, CDR2 LQKENI. Trimming cost V 5 bases and J 6 bases, with 13 bases left between them. This CDR3 has 13 amino acids. The full variable domain, its missing parts supplied by reference TRBV18 and TRBJ1-1, is NAGVMQNPRHLVRRRGQEARLRCSPMKGHSHVYWYRQLPEEGLKFMVYLQKENIIDESGMPKERFSAEFPKEGPSILRIQQVVRGDSAAYFCASSSQVYSEAFFGQGTRLTVV.

J is TRBJ2-3 and V is TRBV4-3; 7 positions agree with TRBD1. Germline CDR1 LGHNA, CDR2 YSLEER. The CDR3 loop spans 14 amino acids. V was pared by 3 bases and J by 4 bases, with 4 bases of the junction left unmatched. In nucleotides, the CDR3 is TGCGCCAGCAGCCAGAGACAGGGAGCAGATACGCAGTATTTT. Its translation: CASSQRQGADTQYF.